This TCR beta chain is from a study of spatial heterogeneity in lung cancer. V dropped 0 bases and J dropped 2; count of bases not matched to a gene: 4. This CDR3 is built from 16 residues. TCRdb called the 5' RACE reads again in MiXCR, with one record for every CDR3 protein. The sample has 35,000 to 45,000 distinct CDR3 sequences; under 9% are singletons. Stated time point: blood at routine non-recurrence follow-up after resection. Whole-study results and caveats: Blood showed ubiquitous tumor TCRs more often at resection than at routine follow-up.

Many counts were recorded for this clonotype. Its antigen is undetermined. The V call is TRBV12-3 or TRBV12-4, the J call TRBJ2-1; 7 nucleotides match TRBD2. The sequences come from PBMCs, collected at follow-up. This sequence originates from a male donor with early-stage non-small cell lung cancer. The CDR3 spells CASSLALAGPYNEQFF. The CDR3 region has the DNA TGTGCCAGCAGTTTAGCATTAGCGGGCCCCTACAATGAGCAGTTCTTC.